One sample yielded the 20 T cell receptor beta chains listed below, sequenced in a study of blood T cell repertoires in COVID-19. Only in-frame clones appear in the TCRdb table, and some are missing; sequencing was by immunoSEQ multiplex PCR. This table has 150,000 to 180,000 clones, approximately 78% appearing once. Sequenced sample: peripheral blood. The receptors derive from a man at least 80 years old with acute or convalescent COVID-19.

This clone has just a few counts. This chain links TRBV5-1 with TRBJ2-7; TRBD2 aligns across 12 bases. The CDR3 has 14 amino acids. V shed 4 bases and J 3 bases; nucleotides not matched to a gene: 2. Looked up from germline, CDR1 is SGHRS and CDR2 is YFSETQ. The CDR3 here is CASSRGLAGYEQYF. The CDR3 coding sequence is TGCGCCAGCAGCAGGGGACTAGCGGGCTACGAGCAGTACTTC.

The chain uses TRBV7-2 and TRBJ2-2, with TRBD1 identical over 10 bases. The CDR3 covers 16 residues. The germline CDR1 and CDR2 sequences are SGHTA and FQGNSA. The trim removed 5 bases at V and 6 bases at J, leaving 9 bases unmatched. CDR3 sequence (DNA): TGTGCCAGCAGCCCCGCCGGGACAGGGGTTTCCGGGGAGCTGTTTTTT. Translated: CASSPAGTGVSGELFF.

CDR3 loop: CASKSTGNTEAFF. As DNA, the CDR3 is TGTGCCAGCAAATCGACAGGGAACACTGAAGCTTTCTTT. J is TRBJ1-1 and V is TRBV6-4, with a possible D match to TRBD1 (6 bases). The CDR3 is 13 amino acids. V was pared by 7 bases and J by 1 base, with 10 bases between. Germline V gives CDR1 MRHNA, CDR2 SNTAGT.

The chain employs TRBV5-1 and TRBJ2-7, with 10 bases that match TRBD1. The CDR3 extends over 13 amino acids. J gave up 4 bases and V 5 bases, and 3 bases lay outside the gene matches. In germline, CDR1 is SGHRS, CDR2 YFSETQ. The CDR3 DNA is TGCGCCAGCAGAGGGACAGGGGTTTACGAGCAGTACTTC. Translating gives CASRGTGVYEQYF.

The chain recombines TRBV11-1 with TRBJ2-7; 7 bases are a match to TRBD1. The CDR3 is 16 amino acids. Trimming cost V 2 bases and J 1 base; bases outside gene matches: 8. The germline V gene encodes CDR1 SGHAT and CDR2 FQDESV (reference sequence). CDR3 coding DNA: TGTGCCAGCAGCTTAAGAGCGACAGGGATTTCCTACGAGCAGTACTTC. Its protein product is CASSLRATGISYEQYF.

Only a few counts were recorded for this clone. The chain recombines TRBV5-4 with TRBJ1-2, with 7 bases lining up with TRBD1. This CDR3 is 15 amino acids long. Germline CDR1 reads SGHNT; CDR2 reads YYREEE (reference sequence). V dropped 4 bases and J dropped 7; count of bases not matched to a gene: 13. This CDR3 is CASSGRDSRISGYTF. The CDR3 DNA sequence: TGTGCCAGCAGCGGAAGGGACAGCCGAATTTCTGGCTACACCTTC.

V gene TRBV2 combines with J gene TRBJ1-1; D is undetermined. From germline, CDR1 is SNHLY and CDR2 FYNNEI. The CDR3 has 14 residues. Deletions cut 4 bases from V and 0 bases from J, with 9 bases between. CDR3: CASSGEAVNTEAFF. The CDR3 DNA reads TGTGCCAGCAGTGGGGAGGCCGTGAACACTGAAGCTTTCTTT.

The gene calls are TRBV5-1 and TRBJ1-5, with TRBD1 identical over 9 bases. This CDR3 is built from 17 residues. Trimming took 0 bases from V and 4 from J; bases not matched to a gene: 8. CDR1 and CDR2 (germline): SGHRS, YFSETQ. In nucleotides, the CDR3 is TGCGCCAGCAGCTTGGGGGACAGGGCGTTTGGGAATCAGCCCCAGCATTTT. The encoded protein is CASSLGDRAFGNQPQHF.

The chain links TRBV18 to TRBJ2-5; the match to TRBD1 covers 9 bases. There are 15 residues in the CDR3. The germline V gene encodes CDR1 KGHSH and CDR2 LQKENI. The junction had 8 bases not matched to a gene; V was cut back by 4 bases and J by 5 bases. The CDR3 reads CASSLNRGREETQYF. The CDR3 nucleotides are TGTGCCAGCTCACTGAACAGGGGGCGGGAGGAGACCCAGTACTTC.

The chain uses TRBV5-1 and TRBJ2-2; a possible D gene is TRBD2 (6 bases). Germline V gene sequence: CDR1 SGHRS, CDR2 YFSETQ. The V and J ends lost 2 bases and 5 bases respectively, with 13 bases between them. This CDR3 contains 15 residues. In nucleotides, the CDR3 is TGCGCCAGCAGCTTACGGGGGACTGGTACCGGGGAGCTGTTTTTT. Protein product: CASSLRGTGTGELFF.

The J gene is TRBJ2-7, the V gene TRBV5-4, with 14 positions matching TRBD2. This CDR3 comprises 18 residues. V lost 0 bases to trimming and J lost 2 bases; unmatched junction nucleotides: 7. Germline V lookup: CDR1 SGHNT, CDR2 YYREEE (reference sequence). CDR3 sequence: CASSLDGLAGGPTYEQYV. The CDR3 region has the DNA TGTGCCAGCAGCTTGGACGGACTAGCGGGGGGACCCACCTACGAGCAGTACGTC.

This clone was seen a handful of times. This chain connects TRBV30 to TRBJ1-2, with D possibly TRBD1 on 6 matching bases. The germline V and J ends were trimmed by 1 base and 3 bases, with 6 bases remaining between them. Germline loops: CDR1 GTSNPN, CDR2 SVGIG (reference sequence). There are 12 residues in the CDR3. The CDR3 region is CAWSDRDYGYTF. The CDR3 coding sequence is TGTGCCTGGAGTGACAGGGACTATGGCTACACCTTC.

The V and J genes are TRBV18 and TRBJ2-7; D call uncertain. V was trimmed by 2 bases and J by 5 bases, leaving 13 bases between them. The CDR3 spans 14 residues. Germline lookup yields CDR1 KGHSH and CDR2 LQKENI. In DNA, the CDR3 is TGTGCCAGCTCACCAAATAATCTCGGAGACGAGCAGTACTTC. This gives the protein CASSPNNLGDEQYF.

Here the CDR3 reads CASSSGVQIGTGGGNTEAFF. The CDR3 DNA follows: TGTGCCAGCAGCAGTGGGGTCCAAATAGGGACAGGGGGCGGAAACACTGAAGCTTTCTTT. The rearrangement uses TRBV5-5 and TRBJ1-1; 12 bases match TRBD1. V was clipped by 4 bases and J by 2 bases; unmatched bases: 18. Germline CDR1 and CDR2: SGHKS and YYEKEE (reference sequence). The CDR3 is 20 amino acids.

The genes are TRBV5-5 and TRBJ1-5; tentative D call: TRBD1 (5 bases). Trimming took 4 bases from V and 3 from J, leaving 14 bases between them. Germline values: CDR1 SGHKS, CDR2 YYEKEE (reference sequence). The CDR3 consists of 15 residues. The CDR3 nucleotides read TGTGCCAGCAGCCAGGGACTGAAACTCAATCAGCCCCAGCATTTT. It is translated as CASSQGLKLNQPQHF.

V and J are TRBV6-5 and TRBJ1-1; D is unclear. V was trimmed by 6 bases and J by 2 bases, leaving 13 bases between them. Germline CDR1 reads MNHEY; CDR2 reads SVGAGI. The CDR3 contains 14 residues. The chain's CDR3 is CASSGVNKNTEAFF. The DNA for the CDR3 is TGTGCCAGCAGCGGAGTAAACAAAAACACTGAAGCTTTCTTT.

This clone was recorded once. The chain recombines TRBV11-2 with TRBJ1-4, with D possibly matching TRBD1 (6 bases). The germline CDR1 and CDR2 sequences are SGHAT and FQNNGV. The CDR3 loop spans 15 amino acids. Trimming cost V 3 bases and J 4 bases, with 12 bases left between them. The CDR3 sequence: CASSLGTRDNEKLFF. The CDR3 DNA is TGTGCCAGCAGCTTGGGGACACGAGATAATGAAAAACTGTTTTTT.

V usage is TRBV9 and J usage is TRBJ2-6; TRBD1 aligns across 12 bases. The CDR3 is made up of 17 amino acids. V gave up 4 bases and J gave up 2 bases; unmatched junction bases: 4. Germline V gene lookup returns CDR1 SGDLS and CDR2 YYNGEE. CDR3 protein: CASSPGQGAAGANVLTF. The DNA for the CDR3 is TGTGCCAGCAGCCCGGGACAGGGGGCGGCTGGGGCCAACGTCCTGACTTTC.

This chain uses TRBV7-2 with TRBJ2-7; D possibly corresponds to TRBD1 (6 bases). V lost 6 bases and J lost 4, with 10 bases in between. Germline CDR1 SGHTA, CDR2 FQGNSA. The CDR3 runs to 12 residues. The CDR3 nucleotides read TGTGCCAGCAGTCTAACAGGGTACGAGCAGTACTTC. Translating gives CASSLTGYEQYF.

The J gene is TRBJ2-5, the V gene TRBV6-5; tentatively, D is TRBD1 (6 bases). CDR1 and CDR2 (germline): MNHEY, SVGAGI. The CDR3 is made up of 15 amino acids. The germline V and J ends were trimmed by 6 bases and 2 bases, with 16 bases remaining between them. Here the CDR3 DNA reads TGTGCCAGCAGCCGGACAGAGGTGATACAAGAGACCCAGTACTTC. It translates to CASSRTEVIQETQYF.